Described below is a single T cell receptor beta chain sequence and its context. The CDR3 is 14 amino acids. Trimming pared 5 bases from V and 3 bases from J, leaving 12 bases between. Germline CDR1 is SGHDT and CDR2 is YYEEEE. This sample is drawn from a study of cytomegalovirus exposure and HLA in healthy donors. 13 Jbeta primers and 60 Vbeta primers were used for the PCR. Libraries were prepared by immunoSEQ multiplex PCR; TCRdb keeps only in-frame clonotypes and omits some of them. The table gives 100,000 to 150,000 clones; the top ten clones make up less than 3.5% of it. The chain recombines TRBV5-6 with TRBJ1-3; a possible D gene is TRBD1 (5 bases). This sequence originates from a man aged 25 to 45 in good health and CMV-seronegative. Sequenced: PBMCs. The CDR3 sequence: CASSLRGFGNTIYF. The CDR3 DNA reads as TGTGCCAGCAGTCTTCGGGGGTTTGGAAACACCATATATTTT. Drawing the rest from reference TRBV5-6 and TRBJ1-3, the complete variable domain is DAGVTQSPTHLIKTRGQQVTLRCSPKSGHDTVSWYQQALGQGPQFIFQYYEEEERQRGNFPDRFSGHQFPNYSSELNVNALLLGDSALYLCASSLRGFGNTIYFGEGSWLTVV.